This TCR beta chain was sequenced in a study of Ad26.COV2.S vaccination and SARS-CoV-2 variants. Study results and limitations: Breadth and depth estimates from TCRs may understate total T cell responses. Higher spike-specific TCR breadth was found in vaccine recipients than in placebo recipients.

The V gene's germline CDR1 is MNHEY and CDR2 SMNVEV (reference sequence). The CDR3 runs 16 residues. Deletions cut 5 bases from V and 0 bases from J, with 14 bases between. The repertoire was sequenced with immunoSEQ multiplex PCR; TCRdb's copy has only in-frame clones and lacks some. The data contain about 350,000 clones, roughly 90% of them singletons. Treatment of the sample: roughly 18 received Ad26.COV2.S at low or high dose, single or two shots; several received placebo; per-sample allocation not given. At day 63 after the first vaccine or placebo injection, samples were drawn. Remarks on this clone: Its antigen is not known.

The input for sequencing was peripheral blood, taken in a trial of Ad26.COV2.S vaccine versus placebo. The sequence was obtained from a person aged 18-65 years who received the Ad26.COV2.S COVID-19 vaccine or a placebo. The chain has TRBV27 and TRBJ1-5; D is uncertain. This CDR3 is CASSLHSVNSNQPQHF. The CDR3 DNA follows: TGTGCCAGCAGTCTCCACAGCGTCAATAGCAATCAGCCCCAGCATTTT.